This T cell receptor beta chain appears in the sequencing data of a study of a mutant IDH1 vaccine in newly diagnosed glioma. CDR1 and CDR2 from the germline V gene are SNHLY and FYNNEI. This CDR3 is 12 amino acids long. V dropped 7 bases and J dropped 2 bases, with 8 bases sitting between them. The time point was: week 47, end of study. Vaccinated patients received 300 ug of mutant IDH1 20-mer peptide per dose, with topical imiquimod. Assay: immunoSEQ multiplex PCR; the TCRdb copy retains only in-frame clones and omits some. This sample yields over 50,000 clones, of which less than 85% are seen a single time; about 4.9% belongs to the top ten. As to this clone: Its antigen is currently unknown.

This TCR was recovered from a woman aged 35 to 49 with glioma. Some clones in this sample may be carry-over from other donors' samples. This chain connects TRBV2 to TRBJ2-5; D gene unclear. This specimen consisted of PBMCs, obtained from a glioma patient whose treatment included an IDH1 peptide vaccine. The CDR3 bases are TGTGCCAGCAAGGGCAGTCAAGAGACCCAGTACTTC. Encoded protein: CASKGSQETQYF.